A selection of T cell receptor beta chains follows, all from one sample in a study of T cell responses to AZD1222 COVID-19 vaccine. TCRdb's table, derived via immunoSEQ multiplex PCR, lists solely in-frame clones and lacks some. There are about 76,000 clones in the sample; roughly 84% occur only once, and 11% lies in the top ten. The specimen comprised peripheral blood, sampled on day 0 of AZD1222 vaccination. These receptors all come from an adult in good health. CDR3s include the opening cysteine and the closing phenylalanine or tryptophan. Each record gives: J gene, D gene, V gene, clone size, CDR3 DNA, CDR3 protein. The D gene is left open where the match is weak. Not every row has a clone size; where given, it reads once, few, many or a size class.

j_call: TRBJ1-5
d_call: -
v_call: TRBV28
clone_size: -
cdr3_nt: TGTGCCAGCAGGTTGACCCCCTTAAGGGGCAATCAGCCCCAGCATTTT
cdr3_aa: CASRLTPLRGNQPQHF

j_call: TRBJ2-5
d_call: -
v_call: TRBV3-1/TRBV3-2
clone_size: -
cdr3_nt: TGTGCCAGCAGCCAAGTATTAAAGTGGGATCGGCAGCAAAACCAAGAGACCCAGTACTTC
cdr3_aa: CASSQVLKWDRQQNQETQYF

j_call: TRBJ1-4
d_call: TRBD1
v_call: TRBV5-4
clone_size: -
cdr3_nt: TGTGCCAGCAGCTCCGCGACAGGGAATGAAAAACTGTTTTTT
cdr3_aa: CASSSATGNEKLFF

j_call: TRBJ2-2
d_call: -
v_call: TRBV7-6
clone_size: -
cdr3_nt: TGTGCCAGCAGCTTAGTTCTTAGTTCCTGGTACAGGAAGAACACCGGGGAGCTGTTTTTT
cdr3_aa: CASSLVLSSWYRKNTGELFF

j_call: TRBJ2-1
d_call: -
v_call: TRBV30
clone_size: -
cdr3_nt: TGTGCCTGGACCACAGGAGGGCACGAGTTCTTC
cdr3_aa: CAWTTGGHEFF

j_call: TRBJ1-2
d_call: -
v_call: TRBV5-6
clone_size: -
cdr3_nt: TGTGCCAGCAGCTCGGGTTACGGCCGGTCAGGCACTAACTATGGCTACACCTTC
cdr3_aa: CASSSGYGRSGTNYGYTF

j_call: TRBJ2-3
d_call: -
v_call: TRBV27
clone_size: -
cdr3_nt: TGTGCCAGCAGTTTCGGGGGCCCAGATACGCAGTATTTT
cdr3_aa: CASSFGGPDTQYF

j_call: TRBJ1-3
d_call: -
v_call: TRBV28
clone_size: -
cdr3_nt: TGTGCCAGCAGTTCCCACATGGGAAACACCATATATTTT
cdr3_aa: CASSSHMGNTIYF

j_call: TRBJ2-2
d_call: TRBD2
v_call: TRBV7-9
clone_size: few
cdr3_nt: TGTGCCAGCACTACTGAGGGACTAGCTTCTACCGGGGAGCTGTTTTTT
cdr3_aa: CASTTEGLASTGELFF

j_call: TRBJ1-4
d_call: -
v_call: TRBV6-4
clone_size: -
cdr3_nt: TGTGCCAGCAGTGAGGGCCAGGGAGGACGAAAACTGTTTTTT
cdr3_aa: CASSEGQGGRKLFF

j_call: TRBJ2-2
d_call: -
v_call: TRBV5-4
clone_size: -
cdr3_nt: TGTGCCAGCAGCTTGGCTGGGCGCCGAGCCGGGGAGCTGTTTTTT
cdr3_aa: CASSLAGRRAGELFF

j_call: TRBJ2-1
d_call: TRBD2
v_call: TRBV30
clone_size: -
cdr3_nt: TGTGCCTGGAGTCGGGCTAGCGGGAGGGGCGAGCAGTTCTTC
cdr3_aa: CAWSRASGRGEQFF

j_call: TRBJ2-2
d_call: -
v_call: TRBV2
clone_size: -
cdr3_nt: TGTGCCAGCAGTGGGGGGATGCTCGTCGGGGAGCTGTTTTTT
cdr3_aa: CASSGGMLVGELFF

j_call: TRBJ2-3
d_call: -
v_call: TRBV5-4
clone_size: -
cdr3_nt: TGTGCCAGCAGCCCAAGTCAGGGTAGAAGCACAGATACGCAGTATTTT
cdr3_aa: CASSPSQGRSTDTQYF

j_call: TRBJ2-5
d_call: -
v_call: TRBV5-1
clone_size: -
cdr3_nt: TGCGCCAGCAGCTTGGCCGGATTGGGGGGAGAGACCCAGTACTTC
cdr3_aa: CASSLAGLGGETQYF

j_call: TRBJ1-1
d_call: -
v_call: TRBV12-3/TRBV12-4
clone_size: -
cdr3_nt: TGTGCCAGCTCAAATAGTAACACTGAAGCTTTCTTT
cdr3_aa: CASSNSNTEAFF

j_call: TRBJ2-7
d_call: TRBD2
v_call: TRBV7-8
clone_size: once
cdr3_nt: TGTGCCAGCAGCTTAGGCTCGACTAGCGGGGTCTACGAGCAGTACTTC
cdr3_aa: CASSLGSTSGVYEQYF

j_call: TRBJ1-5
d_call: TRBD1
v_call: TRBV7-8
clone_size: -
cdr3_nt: TGTGCCAGCAGCCCCGGACAGGGGAAAAATCAGCCCCAGCATTTT
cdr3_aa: CASSPGQGKNQPQHF

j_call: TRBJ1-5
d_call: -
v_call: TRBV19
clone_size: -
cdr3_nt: TGTGCCAGTAGTGAGCAGGGTAATAGCAATCAGCCCCAGCATTTT
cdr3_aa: CASSEQGNSNQPQHF

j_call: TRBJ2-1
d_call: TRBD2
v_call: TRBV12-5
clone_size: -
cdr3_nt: TGTGCTAGTGGTTTGGGCTGGACTAGCGGGAGGGCCAATGAGCAGTTCTTC
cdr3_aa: CASGLGWTSGRANEQFF

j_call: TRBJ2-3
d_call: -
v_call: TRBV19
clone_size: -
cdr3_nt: TGTGCCAGTAGTATAGATCGGAATACGCAGTATTTT
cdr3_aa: CASSIDRNTQYF

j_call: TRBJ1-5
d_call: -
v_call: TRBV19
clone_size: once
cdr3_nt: TGTGCCAGTAGTATAGACAACCTCGGCGGCAATCAGCCCCAGCATTTT
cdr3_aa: CASSIDNLGGNQPQHF

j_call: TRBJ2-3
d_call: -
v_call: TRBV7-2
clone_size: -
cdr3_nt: TGTGCCAGCAGCTTTGGAGCGCCAGATACGCAGTATTTT
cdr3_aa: CASSFGAPDTQYF

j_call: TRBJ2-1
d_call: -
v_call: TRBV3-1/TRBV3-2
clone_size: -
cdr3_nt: TGTGCCAGCAGCCTATGGGTTGCAGGGACGGATGGTGAGCAGTTCTTC
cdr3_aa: CASSLWVAGTDGEQFF

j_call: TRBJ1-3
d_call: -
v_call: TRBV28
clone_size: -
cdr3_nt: TGTGCCAGCAGCCCAGCGGTCTCTGGAAACACCATATATTTT
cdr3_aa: CASSPAVSGNTIYF